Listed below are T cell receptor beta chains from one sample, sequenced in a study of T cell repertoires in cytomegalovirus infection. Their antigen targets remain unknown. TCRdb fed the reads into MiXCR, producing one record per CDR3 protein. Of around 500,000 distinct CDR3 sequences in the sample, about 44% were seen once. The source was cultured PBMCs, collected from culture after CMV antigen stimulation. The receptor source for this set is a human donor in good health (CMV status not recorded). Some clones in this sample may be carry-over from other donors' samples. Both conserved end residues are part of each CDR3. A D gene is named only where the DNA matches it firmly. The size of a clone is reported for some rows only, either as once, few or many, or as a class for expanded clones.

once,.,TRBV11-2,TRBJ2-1,TGTGCCAGCAGCTTAGGTCGTGGGAGAGGGATCAATGAGCAGTTCTTC,CASSLGRGRGINEQFF
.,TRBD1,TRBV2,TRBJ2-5,TGTGCCAGCAGTGGGGACAGATCGGCGGAGACCCAGTACTTC,CASSGDRSAETQYF
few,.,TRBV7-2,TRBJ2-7,TGTGCCAGCAGCACCCGACCCGCCGGCGAGCAGTACTTC,CASSTRPAGEQYF
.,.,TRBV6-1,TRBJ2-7,TGTGCCAGCAGTGAAGCTGGGGGGGCCCATTACGAGCAGTACTTC,CASSEAGGAHYEQYF
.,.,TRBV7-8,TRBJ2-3,TGTGCCAGCAGCACCTGGTCCTCTAGCACAGATACGCAGTATTTT,CASSTWSSSTDTQYF
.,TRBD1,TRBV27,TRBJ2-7,TGTGCCAGCCAGGCGGACAGGGGGTCCTACGAGCAGTACTTC,CASQADRGSYEQYF
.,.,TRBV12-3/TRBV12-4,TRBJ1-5,TGTGCCAGCAGTTTTGGAGGGTTCAATCAGCCCCAGCATTTT,CASSFGGFNQPQHF
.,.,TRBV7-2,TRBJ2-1,TGTGCCAGCAGTGCCGTTCGGGATGAGCAGTTCTTC,CASSAVRDEQFF
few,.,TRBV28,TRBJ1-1,TGTGCCAGCAGTTTAAACCTGGGAATGAACACTGAAGCTTTCTTT,CASSLNLGMNTEAFF
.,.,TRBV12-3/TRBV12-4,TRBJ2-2,TGTGCCAGCAGCTTTCACGGAGGGGCGGGCGGGGAGCTGTTTTTT,CASSFHGGAGGELFF
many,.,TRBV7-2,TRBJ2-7,TGTGCCAGCAGCTTAGACGGTGGCCTCGCGTACGAGCAGTACTTC,CASSLDGGLAYEQYF
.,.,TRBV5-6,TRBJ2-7,TGTGCCAGCAGCCCCTGGAGGACGCGGGGCTCGAGGGAGCAGTACTTC,CASSPWRTRGSREQYF
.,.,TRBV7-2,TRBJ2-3,TGTGCCAGCAGCTTAGATCTACCTAGCACAGATACGCAGTATTTT,CASSLDLPSTDTQYF
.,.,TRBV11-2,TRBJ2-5,TGTGCCAGCAGCGTTAACTACGGAGGGGAGACCCAGTACTTC,CASSVNYGGETQYF
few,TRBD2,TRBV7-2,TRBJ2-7,TGTGCCAGCAGCTTAGCCGGGACTAGCTTAGGCGAGCAGTACTTC,CASSLAGTSLGEQYF
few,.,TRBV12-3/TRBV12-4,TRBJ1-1,TGTGCCAGCAGTTACCCAGGAGAAGCTTTCTTT,CASSYPGEAFF
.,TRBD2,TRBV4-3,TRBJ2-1,TGCGCCAGCAGCCAAGGCATCGGGAGGGCCGGTGAGCAGTTCTTC,CASSQGIGRAGEQFF
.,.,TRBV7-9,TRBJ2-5,TGTGCCAGCAGCTTCCGACTAGGCTTAGGAGAGACCCAGTACTTC,CASSFRLGLGETQYF
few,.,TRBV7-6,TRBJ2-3,TGTGCCAGCAGCCCCCCAAGTTCAGATACGCAGTATTTT,CASSPPSSDTQYF
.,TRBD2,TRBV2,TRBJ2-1,TGTACCAGCAGTGTCGGACTAGCGGGAAACAATGAGCAGTTCTTC,CTSSVGLAGNNEQFF
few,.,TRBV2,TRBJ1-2,TGTGCCAGCAGTGAAGCCCTTGCTGGCTACACCTTC,CASSEALAGYTF
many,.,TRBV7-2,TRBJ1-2,TGTGCCAGCAGCTTAGGGGGGGCTGGGGGCTACACCTTC,CASSLGGAGGYTF
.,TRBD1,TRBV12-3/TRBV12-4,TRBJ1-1,TGTGCCAGCAGCGCGGGACAGGGCCTGGCGGAAGCTTTCTTT,CASSAGQGLAEAFF
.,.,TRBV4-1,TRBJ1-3,TGCGCCAGCAGCCGTGGGACTCCCGAGGACACCATATATTTT,CASSRGTPEDTIYF
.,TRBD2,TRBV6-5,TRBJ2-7,TGTGCCAGCAGGTCAGGGGTGGCTAGCGGGAGCTCCGAGCAGTACTTC,CASRSGVASGSSEQYF
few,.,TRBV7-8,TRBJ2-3,TGTGCCAGCAGCTCACTAGTTTACACAGATACGCAGTATTTT,CASSSLVYTDTQYF
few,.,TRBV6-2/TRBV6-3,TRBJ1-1,TGTGCCAGCAGTTCGACAGGAGGGAGCACTGAAGCTTTCTTT,CASSSTGGSTEAFF
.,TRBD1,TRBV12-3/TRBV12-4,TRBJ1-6,TGTGCCAGCAGTAACAGGGGTACCTATAATTCACCCCTCCACTTT,CASSNRGTYNSPLHF
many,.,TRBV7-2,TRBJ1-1,TGTGCCAGCAGCCCTGGCGTAGACACTGAAGCTTTCTTT,CASSPGVDTEAFF
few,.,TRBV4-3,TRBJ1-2,TGCGCCAGCAGCCAAGAGGAAAGGGCCATCTATGGCTACACCTTC,CASSQEERAIYGYTF
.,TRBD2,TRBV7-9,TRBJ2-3,TGTGCCAGCAGCTCTAGCGGGGAAGGAGATACGCAGTATTTT,CASSSSGEGDTQYF
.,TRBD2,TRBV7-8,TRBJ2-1,TGTGCCAGCAGCTCCTGGACTAGCGGAGCGGATGAGCAGTTCTTC,CASSSWTSGADEQFF
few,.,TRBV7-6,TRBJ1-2,TGTGCCAGCAGCTTAGCGGGCAGGGGTGGCGGCTACACCTTC,CASSLAGRGGGYTF
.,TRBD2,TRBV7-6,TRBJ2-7,TGTGCCAGCAGCTTAGGATCTGCGGGAGCGCACGAGCAGTACTTC,CASSLGSAGAHEQYF
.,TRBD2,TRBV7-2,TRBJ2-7,TGTGCCAGCAGGGTGGGACTAGCGGGGTACGAGCAGTACTTC,CASRVGLAGYEQYF